These 17 T cell receptor beta chains were sequenced from one sample in a study of T cells in narcolepsy. Repertoires were generated with immunoSEQ multiplex PCR, while TCRdb's copy carries only in-frame clones and drops some. The sample comprises approximately 10,000 clones, about 93% of which are singletons, and roughly 1% rests with the top ten. Sequencing input: CD45RA- memory CD4+ T cells from PBMCs. Receptors were obtained from a human donor with narcolepsy.

The V and J genes are TRBV10-3 and TRBJ1-3, with D possibly TRBD1 on 5 matching bases. This CDR3 contains 17 residues. Trimming removed 3 bases from V and 1 base from J, with 16 bases in between. CDR1 and CDR2 from the germline V gene are ENHRY and SYGVKD. CDR3 sequence (DNA): TGTGCCATCAGTGATTATGGACAAATTCTGTCTGGAAACACCATATATTTT. As protein: CAISDYGQILSGNTIYF.

The chain recombines TRBV11-2 with TRBJ2-7, with TRBD1 matching 7 bases. Per the germline V gene, CDR1 is SGHAT and CDR2 is FQNNGV. V was pared by 0 bases and J by 2 bases, with 7 bases of the junction left unmatched. The CDR3 consists of 16 residues. CDR3 sequence (DNA): TGTGCCAGCAGCTTAGAACAGGGGACACGGACCTACGAGCAGTACTTC. Translation gives CASSLEQGTRTYEQYF. Supplemented by reference TRBV11-2 and TRBJ2-7, the full variable domain reads EAGVAQSPRYKIIEKRQSVAFWCNPISGHATLYWYQQILGQGPKLLIQFQNNGVVDDSQLPKDRFSAERLKGVDSTLKIQPAKLEDSAVYLCASSLEQGTRTYEQYFGPGTRLTVT.

V gene TRBV5-5 combines with J gene TRBJ2-6; perhaps TRBD1 as D (5 bases). The CDR3 extends over 15 amino acids. Trimming took off 2 bases at V and 1 base at J, with 7 bases between the two ends. Per the germline V gene, CDR1 is SGHKS and CDR2 is YYEKEE (reference sequence). The CDR3 protein is CASSFQGSGANVLTF. In DNA form, the CDR3 reads TGTGCCAGCAGCTTCCAGGGATCTGGGGCCAACGTCCTGACTTTC.

A single count supports this clone. The chain links TRBV21-1 to TRBJ2-3; TRBD2, the D gene given by the table, was not confirmed from the DNA. TRBV21-1 is recorded as a pseudogene. The CDR3 contains 15 residues. CDR3 coding DNA: TGTGCCAGCATCATGGGGCGGGGACTAACAGATACGCAGTATTTT. Amino acids: CASIMGRGLTDTQYF.

The chain combines TRBV5-6 with TRBJ2-3, with a weak D call TRBD2 (6 bases). Deletions cut 0 bases from V and 2 bases from J, with 7 bases between. The CDR3 totals 14 residues. In germline, CDR1 is SGHDT, CDR2 YYEEEE. CDR3 DNA: TGTGCCAGCAGCTTGGGACTAGACACAGATACGCAGTATTTT. The encoded protein is CASSLGLDTDTQYF.

This chain uses TRBV7-2 with TRBJ1-1, with D unclear. Germline V gene lookup returns CDR1 SGHTA and CDR2 FQGNSA. The CDR3 runs 15 residues. The germline V and J ends were trimmed by 0 bases and 4 bases, with 12 bases remaining between them. CDR3 nucleotides: TGTGCCAGCAGCTTAGCGCATGGGGTTAGCACTGAAGCTTTCTTT. This gives the protein CASSLAHGVSTEAFF.

The chain couples TRBV2 to TRBJ2-3, with D perhaps matching TRBD2 (6 bases). Trimming cost V 6 bases and J 5 bases, with 6 bases left between them. The CDR3 covers 11 residues. Germline CDR1 SNHLY, CDR2 FYNNEI. CDR3 in amino acids: CASREGDTQYF. The DNA for the CDR3 is TGTGCCAGCAGGGAGGGAGATACGCAGTATTTT.

This sequence joins TRBV18 and TRBJ1-2; D might be TRBD1 (5 bases). Trimming took off 2 bases at V and 8 bases at J, with 12 bases between the two ends. The length of the CDR3 is 13 residues. In germline, CDR1 is KGHSH, CDR2 LQKENI. CDR3 DNA: TGTGCCAGCTCACCAAGCCTGGAGGGGGGCTACACCTTC. It codes for CASSPSLEGGYTF.

The V and J genes are TRBV5-6 and TRBJ2-5; D might be TRBD1 (5 bases). Trimming took off 5 bases at V and 2 bases at J, with 10 bases between the two ends. Per the germline V gene, CDR1 is SGHDT and CDR2 is YYEEEE. This CDR3 spans 13 amino acids. This CDR3 is CASRNRNQETQYF. In nucleotides, the CDR3 is TGTGCCAGCAGAAACAGGAATCAAGAGACCCAGTACTTC.

A word on this clone: Sequence at one end of the junction differs from germline and may be a read error. V and J are TRBV7-9 and TRBJ2-7; D perhaps matches TRBD1 (5 bases). Germline-derived CDR1 and CDR2 are SEHNR and FQNEAQ (reference sequence). The CDR3 has 11 residues. Written as DNA, the CDR3 is TGTGCCAGCAGCTCTGGACATCTCCAAGACTTC. Translation gives CASSSGHLQDF.

The rearrangement links TRBV5-1 to TRBJ1-3; 7 nucleotides align to TRBD1. V lost 0 bases, J lost 0 bases, and 6 bases stayed unmatched. The CDR3 is made up of 17 amino acids. Germline V gene sequence: CDR1 SGHRS, CDR2 YFSETQ. CDR3 bases: TGCGCCAGCAGCTTGGATGGGACAGTTTTCTCTGGAAACACCATATATTTT. Residues: CASSLDGTVFSGNTIYF. Complete variable domain (other parts from reference TRBV5-1 and TRBJ1-3): KAGVTQTPRYLIKTRGQQVTLSCSPISGHRSVSWYQQTPGQGLQFLFEYFSETQRNKGNFPGRFSGRQFSNSRSEMNVSTLELGDSALYLCASSLDGTVFSGNTIYFGEGSWLTVV.

This chain links TRBV7-6 with TRBJ2-5; D is perhaps TRBD2 (5 bases). Germline lookup yields CDR1 SGHVS and CDR2 FNYEAQ. CDR3 length equals 14 residues. The germline V and J ends were trimmed by 4 bases and 2 bases, with 11 bases remaining between them. This chain's CDR3 is CASSYLGSQETQYF. The CDR3 DNA follows: TGTGCCAGCAGCTACCTGGGGAGTCAAGAGACCCAGTACTTC.

This chain uses TRBV2 with TRBJ2-4, with D possibly matching TRBD2 (7 bases). Deletions cut 4 bases from V and 14 bases from J, with 24 bases between. The CDR3 loop spans 15 amino acids. Germline V CDR1 and CDR2: SNHLY, FYNNEI. This CDR3 reads CASSAKRGITGFKYF. As DNA, the CDR3 is TGTGCCAGCAGTGCCAAGCGGGGAATTACAGGGTTTAAGTACTTC.

The genes are TRBV5-5 and TRBJ2-4; no definite D call. V was clipped by 2 bases and J by 7 bases, with 13 bases between them. The CDR3 has 14 residues. Germline-derived CDR1 and CDR2 are SGHKS and YYEKEE (reference sequence). CDR3 loop: CASSLGMGWNIQYF. CDR3 sequence (DNA): TGTGCCAGCAGCTTAGGGATGGGATGGAACATTCAGTACTTC.

The chain joins TRBV11-3 to TRBJ1-1; D is ambiguous. Germline CDR1 SGHNT, CDR2 YENEEA. With 4 bases removed from V and 5 bases from J, the gap between germline ends came to 11 bases. The CDR3 is 13 residues long. CDR3 protein: CASSSSSVTEAFF. CDR3 nucleotide sequence: TGTGCCAGCAGCTCTAGCTCGGTTACTGAAGCTTTCTTT.

This chain uses TRBV27 with TRBJ2-3; TRBD1 might be the D (6 bases). V lost 2 bases to trimming and J lost 2 bases, with 17 bases between them. Germline assignment: CDR1 MNHEY and CDR2 SMNVEV (reference sequence). CDR3 size: 17 residues. The CDR3 loop is CASSLGGRVYNTDTQYF. CDR3 coding DNA: TGTGCCAGCAGTTTAGGGGGCAGGGTATACAACACAGATACGCAGTATTTT.

This sequence joins TRBV7-2 and TRBJ1-4; D gene uncertain. The CDR3 has 15 residues. The germline V and J ends were trimmed by 4 bases and 0 bases, with 9 bases remaining between them. CDR1 SGHTA and CDR2 FQGNSA come from the germline V gene. DNA for the CDR3: TGTGCCAGCAGCTACGGAGAGGCAACTAATGAAAAACTGTTTTTT. The encoded protein is CASSYGEATNEKLFF.